Shown below are 21 T cell receptor beta chains from a single sample sequenced in a study of T cell changes during pregnancy in multiple sclerosis. TCRdb keeps only in-frame clones here, not all; method: immunoSEQ multiplex PCR. The table records about 85,000 clones, just over 90% of them present only once. The sample here was peripheral blood, taken in the first trimester of pregnancy. The receptors derive from a female donor with multiple sclerosis, enrolled in a pregnancy study.

This chain joins TRBV6-1 and TRBJ1-1, with a weak D call TRBD1 (6 bases). Germline V gene data show CDR1 as MNHNS and CDR2 as SASEGT. V lost 8 bases, J lost 4 bases, and 14 bases lay in between. CDR3 length: 13 residues. The chain's CDR3 is CASGGQGGTEAFF. CDR3 in DNA: TGTGCCAGCGGGGGCCAAGGTGGCACTGAAGCTTTCTTT.

The chain carries TRBV5-3 and TRBJ2-6; D might be TRBD1 (6 bases). TRBV5-3 is an open reading frame, and its role is uncertain. This CDR3 has 18 residues. V lost 2 bases, J lost 0 bases, and 15 bases lay in between. CDR3 in amino acids: CARSFSRQDDSGANVLTF. As DNA, the CDR3 is TGTGCCAGAAGCTTCTCTAGACAGGACGACTCTGGGGCCAACGTCCTGACTTTC.

CDR3 region: CASRSPVILAGNDEQYF. The CDR3, as DNA: TGTGCAAGTCGCTCCCCAGTAATTCTAGCGGGGAATGACGAGCAGTACTTC. The chain couples TRBV12-2 to TRBJ2-7; TRBD2, the table's D call, lacks a check against the DNA. TRBV12-2 is annotated as a pseudogene. The CDR3 has 17 residues.

The V and J genes are TRBV7-3 and TRBJ2-6, with D perhaps TRBD2 (7 bases). The CDR3 length is 17 residues. CDR1 SGHTA and CDR2 FQGTGA come from the germline V gene. Trimming removed 2 bases from V and 4 bases from J, with 15 bases in between. CDR3 amino acids: CASSLRARGQGANVLTF. CDR3 nucleotide sequence: TGTGCCAGCAGCTTACGCGCGCGGGGGCAGGGGGCCAACGTCCTGACTTTC.

V is TRBV6-6 and J is TRBJ2-7, with TRBD2 matching 8 bases. V lost 2 bases and J lost 0; bases outside the gene matches: 6. From germline, CDR1 is MNHNY and CDR2 SVGAGI (reference sequence). The CDR3 covers 16 residues. DNA for the CDR3: TGTGCCAGCAGTTACGGGGCGGGGGGAGGCTCCTACGAGCAGTACTTC. Protein product: CASSYGAGGGSYEQYF.

This chain connects TRBV27 to TRBJ2-5; 7 nucleotides align to TRBD1. CDR1 MNHEY and CDR2 SMNVEV come from the germline V gene (reference sequence). The V gene end was trimmed by 3 bases and the J gene end by 2 bases; junction bases not matched to a gene: 12. This CDR3 has 17 amino acids. CDR3 nucleotides: TGTGCCAGCAGTTTTAGGGGACAGCGAGATGTACAAGAGACCCAGTACTTC. This codes for CASSFRGQRDVQETQYF.

The V and J genes are TRBV5-4 and TRBJ2-2; 9 bases are a match to TRBD1. V was pared by 4 bases and J by 6 bases, with 4 bases of the junction left unmatched. The germline V gene has CDR1 SGHNT and CDR2 YYREEE (reference sequence). The CDR3 sequence is 14 residues long. CDR3 region: CASSLRDRAGELFF. CDR3 sequence (DNA): TGTGCCAGCAGCCTCCGGGACAGGGCCGGGGAGCTGTTTTTT.

This chain links TRBV10-2 with TRBJ1-4; D unresolved. CDR3 size: 14 residues. Germline V gene data show CDR1 as WSHSY and CDR2 as SAAADI. V was clipped by 1 base and J by 5 bases, with 8 bases between them. The CDR3 sequence is CASSEFANNEKLFF. CDR3 DNA sequence: TGCGCCAGCAGTGAGTTCGCGAACAATGAAAAACTGTTTTTT.

The chain couples TRBV7-6 to TRBJ1-1; tentative D call: TRBD1 (6 bases). This CDR3 spans 16 amino acids. The germline V and J ends were trimmed by 3 bases and 1 base, with 15 bases remaining between them. CDR1 is SGHVS and CDR2 is FNYEAQ in the germline V gene. In DNA, the CDR3 is TGTGCCAGCAGCTTGACAGGTACCGCCCGGAACACTGAAGCTTTCTTT. It specifies CASSLTGTARNTEAFF.

The chain carries TRBV27 and TRBJ1-5; D is uncertain. This CDR3 is built from 15 residues. V lost 6 bases to trimming and J lost 0 bases, with 12 bases between them. The germline V gene encodes CDR1 MNHEY and CDR2 SMNVEV (reference sequence). The CDR3 spells CASSPGIYSNQPQHF. Written as DNA, the CDR3 is TGTGCCAGCAGCCCCGGGATATATAGCAATCAGCCCCAGCATTTT.

The chain is built from TRBV7-9 and TRBJ2-7, with 8 bases fitting TRBD2. The germline V gene encodes CDR1 SEHNR and CDR2 FQNEAQ (reference sequence). This CDR3 contains 14 residues. V was pared by 3 bases and J by 5 bases, with 6 bases of the junction left unmatched. The CDR3 DNA reads TGTGCCAGCAGCTTTCGTAGCGGGGTCAACGAGCAGTACTTC. It specifies CASSFRSGVNEQYF. The complete variable domain, with remaining parts taken from reference TRBV7-9 and TRBJ2-7, reads DTGVSQNPRHKITKRGQNVTFRCDPISEHNRLYWYRQTLGQGPEFLTYFQNEAQLEKSRLLSDRFSAERPKGSFSTLEIQRTEQGDSAMYLCASSFRSGVNEQYFGPGTRLTVT.

This clone was observed a single time. The chain links TRBV13 to TRBJ2-7; D ambiguous. The CDR3 covers 13 residues. CDR1 is PRHDT, CDR2 FYEKMQ, per germline (reference sequence). Trimming pared 5 bases from V and 2 bases from J, leaving 10 bases between. The CDR3 is CASSARRTYEQYF. CDR3 sequence (DNA): TGTGCCAGCAGCGCTAGGCGGACCTACGAGCAGTACTTC.

The chain joins TRBV10-3 to TRBJ2-2, with D perhaps TRBD1 (5 bases). This CDR3 has 14 amino acids. Deletions cut 7 bases from V and 1 base from J, with 10 bases between. The germline CDR1 and CDR2 sequences are ENHRY and SYGVKD. The CDR3 protein is CAITPGQNTGELFF. The CDR3 region has the DNA TGTGCCATCACCCCAGGACAGAACACCGGGGAGCTGTTTTTT.

The V call is TRBV28, the J call TRBJ1-3; 7 bases align to TRBD1. The CDR3 sequence is 15 residues long. With V trimmed by 4 bases and J by 1 base, 4 bases remained unmatched. Germline CDR1 MDHEN, CDR2 SYDVKM. The CDR3 bases are TGTGCCAGCAGTTATACAGGGGCTTCTGGAAACACCATATATTTT. Its translation: CASSYTGASGNTIYF.

The chain employs TRBV27 and TRBJ2-3, with D perhaps matching TRBD2 (5 bases). Trimming stripped 8 bases from V and 3 bases from J, with 24 bases between. The CDR3 contains 17 residues. Germline CDR1 is MNHEY and CDR2 is SMNVEV (reference sequence). This chain's CDR3 is CASADTPSRAGTDTQYF. DNA of the CDR3: TGTGCCAGCGCCGATACCCCATCGAGGGCTGGTACAGATACGCAGTATTTT.

This CDR3 reads CASSFASGGYEQYF. The CDR3 DNA follows: TGTGCCAGCAGCTTCGCGTCCGGGGGCTACGAGCAGTACTTC. This chain links TRBV11-2 with TRBJ2-7; D possibly corresponds to TRBD2 (6 bases). Germline V CDR1 and CDR2: SGHAT, FQNNGV. The CDR3 totals 14 residues. V lost 3 bases to trimming and J lost 3 bases, with 12 bases between them.

The rearrangement links TRBV6-5 to TRBJ2-1; perhaps TRBD1 as D (5 bases). Germline V gives CDR1 MNHEY, CDR2 SVGAGI. V was clipped by 3 bases and J by 4 bases, with 16 bases between them. This CDR3 spans 16 amino acids. DNA for the CDR3: TGTGCCAGCAGTTATGTGGGGCAGGGCCCTTACAATGAGCAGTTCTTC. Translated, it gives CASSYVGQGPYNEQFF.

The chain is built from TRBV30 and TRBJ2-3, with unresolved D. This CDR3 has 14 amino acids. V was trimmed by 0 bases and J by 3 bases, leaving 10 bases between them. Germline V CDR1 and CDR2: GTSNPN, SVGIG (reference sequence). CDR3 DNA sequence: TGTGCCTGGAGTGTCGTCGGCGGTACAGATACGCAGTATTTT. As protein: CAWSVVGGTDTQYF.

The V and J genes are TRBV19 and TRBJ1-3, with D unclear. This CDR3 has 14 amino acids. The V and J ends lost 9 bases and 0 bases respectively, with 12 bases between them. From germline, CDR1 is LNHDA and CDR2 SQIVND (reference sequence). As DNA, the CDR3 is TGTGCCAGCTCACCGGCAGGCTCTGGAAACACCATATATTTT. Translated: CASSPAGSGNTIYF.

This clone turned up a few times. The chain links TRBV30 to TRBJ1-6; perhaps TRBD1 as D (6 bases). The CDR3 consists of 13 residues. The V and J ends lost 5 bases and 4 bases respectively, with 9 bases between them. Germline assignment: CDR1 GTSNPN and CDR2 SVGIG (reference sequence). In DNA, the CDR3 is TGTGCCTGGCGACAGGAGTATAATTCACCCCTCCACTTT. Translated, it gives CAWRQEYNSPLHF. The variable domain in full, completed from reference TRBV30 and TRBJ1-6, reads SQTIHQWPATLVQPVGSPLSLECTVEGTSNPNLYWYRQAAGRGLQLLFYSVGIGQISSEVPQNLSASRPQDRQFILSSKKLLLSDSGFYLCAWRQEYNSPLHFGNGTRLTVT.

This clone was observed a handful of times. The rearrangement joins TRBV13 to TRBJ1-2; D gene unclear. Trimming shortened V by 0 bases and J by 13 bases, and 9 bases separated the two germline ends. The CDR3 contains 11 residues. The V gene's germline CDR1 is PRHDT and CDR2 FYEKMQ (reference sequence). In DNA form, the CDR3 reads TGTGCCAGCAGCTTAGGGCAGAGGAGCACCTTC. As protein: CASSLGQRSTF. Drawing the rest from reference TRBV13 and TRBJ1-2, the complete variable domain is AAGVIQSPRHLIKEKRETATLKCYPIPRHDTVYWYQQGPGQDPQFLISFYEKMQSDKGSIPDRFSAQQFSDYHSELNMSSLELGDSALYFCASSLGQRSTFGSGTRLTVV.